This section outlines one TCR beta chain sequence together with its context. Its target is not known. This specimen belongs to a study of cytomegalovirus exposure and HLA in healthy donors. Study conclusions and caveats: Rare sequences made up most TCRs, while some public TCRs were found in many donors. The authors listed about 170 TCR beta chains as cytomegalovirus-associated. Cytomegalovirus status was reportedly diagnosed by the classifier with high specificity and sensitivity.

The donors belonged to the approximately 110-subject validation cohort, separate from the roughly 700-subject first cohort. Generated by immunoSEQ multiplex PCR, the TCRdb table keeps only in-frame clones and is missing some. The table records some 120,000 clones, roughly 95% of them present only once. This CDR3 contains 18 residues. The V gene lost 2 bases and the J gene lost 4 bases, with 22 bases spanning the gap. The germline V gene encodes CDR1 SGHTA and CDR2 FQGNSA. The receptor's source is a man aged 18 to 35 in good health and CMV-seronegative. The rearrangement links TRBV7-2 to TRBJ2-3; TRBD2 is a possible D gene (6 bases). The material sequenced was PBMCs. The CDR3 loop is CASSLKGLEGISADTQYF. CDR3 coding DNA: TGTGCCAGCAGCTTAAAAGGTTTGGAGGGGATTTCAGCAGATACGCAGTATTTT.